The T cell receptor (beta chain) under discussion was sequenced for a study of CD8+CD57+ T cells in acquired aplastic anemia. Genomic DNA constituted the template upon which TCR beta VDJ and CDR3 profiling was performed. TCRdb ran MiXCR on the reads and lists one entry per CDR3 protein. This table holds a few hundred thousand distinct CDR3 sequences, 82% found once. CDR1 SEHNR and CDR2 FQNEAQ come from the germline V gene (reference sequence). The CDR3 is 15 residues long. V shed 6 bases and J 6 bases; nucleotides not matched to a gene: 11. Those patients picked for sequencing had displayed CD8+CD57+ cell expansion on flow cytometry.

V usage is TRBV7-9 and J usage is TRBJ2-1, with 7 bases identical to TRBD1. The material sequenced was sorted CD4+, CD8+, or CD8+CD57+ T cells (not recorded which) from PBMCs. The source is a human donor with aplastic anemia. CDR3 coding DNA: TGTGCCAGCAGTGGGACAGTGGCTGCTTCCAATGAGCAGTTCTTC. Translation: CASSGTVAASNEQFF. Full variable domain (outside the CDR3, taken from reference TRBV7-9 and TRBJ2-1): DTGVSQNPRHKITKRGQNVTFRCDPISEHNRLYWYRQTLGQGPEFLTYFQNEAQLEKSRLLSDRFSAERPKGSFSTLEIQRTEQGDSAMYLCASSGTVAASNEQFFGPGTRLTVL.